These 23 T cell receptor beta chains were sequenced from one sample in a study of blood T cell dynamics during melanoma immunotherapy. Clones were sequenced by immunoSEQ multiplex PCR, and TCRdb holds only the in-frame ones, with some missing. The table lists over 8,000 clones, roughly 86% of them singletons. The time point here: pre-treatment baseline. The sample consisted of blood, taken from a patient treated with checkpoint blockade. These receptor sequences come from a human donor with melanoma.

The chain joins TRBV14 to TRBJ2-6; 9 bases are shared with TRBD1. Germline CDR1 reads SGHDN; CDR2 reads FVKESK. This CDR3 is 20 amino acids long. Unmatched junction bases numbered 14, after V lost 4 bases and J lost 1 base. DNA for the CDR3: TGTGCCAGCAGCCGCCAGGGAGCCGGGACAGGGCTTTCTGGGGCCAACGTCCTGACTTTC. This translates into CASSRQGAGTGLSGANVLTF.

The V and J genes are TRBV5-1 and TRBJ2-1; D perhaps matches TRBD2 (5 bases). Germline V gene lookup returns CDR1 SGHRS and CDR2 YFSETQ. CDR3 length: 12 amino acids. V was trimmed by 0 bases and J by 8 bases, leaving 6 bases between them. The CDR3 DNA reads as TGCGCCAGCAGCTTGGGAGCGGATGAGCAGTTCTTC. This encodes CASSLGADEQFF.

The chain uses TRBV6-4 and TRBJ1-5; maybe TRBD1 (6 bases). The V gene lost 6 bases and the J gene lost 7 bases, with 16 bases spanning the gap. The germline V gene has CDR1 MRHNA and CDR2 SNTAGT. The CDR3 has 14 amino acids. The CDR3 protein is CASSPQGSRQPQHF. The CDR3 DNA is TGTGCCAGCAGCCCACAGGGCTCGAGACAGCCCCAGCATTTT.

The chain employs TRBV19 and TRBJ2-7, with D tentatively TRBD2 (5 bases). V was shortened by 5 bases and J by 1 base, with 15 bases between the two germline ends. Germline V gene lookup returns CDR1 LNHDA and CDR2 SQIVND (reference sequence). The CDR3 contains 15 residues. CDR3 protein: CASSPRRGFSYEQYF. CDR3 nucleotide sequence: TGTGCCAGTAGTCCCCGACGGGGATTTTCCTACGAGCAGTACTTC.

This chain links TRBV12-5 with TRBJ2-7; D not resolved. Trimming shortened V by 5 bases and J by 2 bases, and 10 bases separated the two germline ends. Germline V CDR1 and CDR2: LGHNT, FRNRAP. The CDR3 is 13 residues long. The CDR3 DNA reads TGTGCTAGTGGTCCCCCCGCGGCCTACGAGCAGTACTTC. Amino acid sequence: CASGPPAAYEQYF.

The chain carries TRBV19 and TRBJ1-5, with D tentatively TRBD1 (5 bases). The germline CDR1 and CDR2 sequences are LNHDA and SQIVND (reference sequence). The CDR3 contains 18 residues. Trimming removed 5 bases from V and 0 bases from J, with 20 bases in between. The CDR3 protein is CASSLPGHQLNSNQPQHF. In DNA, the CDR3 is TGTGCCAGTAGTTTGCCAGGACACCAACTCAATAGCAATCAGCCCCAGCATTTT.

V gene TRBV29-1 combines with J gene TRBJ2-1; D is unclear. Per the germline V gene, CDR1 is SQVTM and CDR2 is ANQGSEA. The CDR3 is 13 amino acids. V lost 7 bases and J lost 2, with 12 bases in between. The chain's CDR3 is CSEARGTYNEQFF. CDR3 bases: TGCAGCGAAGCTCGCGGCACCTACAATGAGCAGTTCTTC.

CDR3 in DNA: TGTGCCACCAGCAGTTCGACCGGGACAGGGGGCGCGGTCGTCAAAAACATTCAGTACTTC. This encodes CATSSSTGTGGAVVKNIQYF. The chain recombines TRBV15 with TRBJ2-4, with TRBD1 identical over 12 bases. There are 20 residues in the CDR3. From germline, CDR1 is LNHNV and CDR2 YYDKDF (reference sequence). With 3 bases clipped from V and 3 bases from J, the junction kept 15 bases outside the gene matches. The whole variable domain, filled in from reference TRBV15 and TRBJ2-4, reads DAMVIQNPRYQVTQFGKPVTLSCSQTLNHNVMYWYQQKSSQAPKLLFHYYDKDFNNEADTPDNFQSRRPNTSFCFLDIRSPGLGDTAMYLCATSSSTGTGGAVVKNIQYFGAGTRLSVL.

The genes are TRBV9 and TRBJ1-2, with TRBD1 matching over 9 bases. The CDR3 spans 15 residues. With 3 bases clipped from V and 8 bases from J, the junction kept 11 bases outside the gene matches. Germline V CDR1 and CDR2: SGDLS, YYNGEE. The CDR3 DNA reads as TGTGCCAGCAGCGGGGGGACAGGGAGGGTGGAGGGCTACACCTTC. This codes for CASSGGTGRVEGYTF. Full variable domain (outside the CDR3, taken from reference TRBV9 and TRBJ1-2): DSGVTQTPKHLITATGQRVTLRCSPRSGDLSVYWYQQSLDQGLQFLIQYYNGEERAKGNILERFSAQQFPDLHSELNLSSLELGDSALYFCASSGGTGRVEGYTFGSGTRLTVV.

This clone showed up just a few times. The CDR3 spells CASSIPGLSNQPQHF. The CDR3, as DNA: TGTGCCAGTAGTATTCCAGGGCTTAGCAATCAGCCCCAGCATTTT. The J gene is TRBJ1-5, the V gene TRBV19; D is perhaps TRBD1 (5 bases). Germline assignment: CDR1 LNHDA and CDR2 SQIVND (reference sequence). This CDR3 contains 15 residues. V lost 3 bases to trimming and J lost 0 bases, with 9 bases between them.

The chain carries TRBV4-2 and TRBJ1-4; D is unresolved. Trimming removed 6 bases from V and 0 bases from J, with 5 bases in between. CDR3 length: 13 amino acids. Germline CDR1 reads LGHNA; CDR2 reads YNFKEQ. Here the CDR3 reads CASRGATNEKLFF. The CDR3 nucleotides are TGTGCCAGCAGGGGTGCAACTAATGAAAAACTGTTTTTT.

This chain links TRBV30 with TRBJ1-5; 7 bases are shared with TRBD1. This CDR3 has 15 amino acids. Germline CDR1 reads GTSNPN; CDR2 reads SVGIG (reference sequence). V trimming: 2 bases; J trimming: 0 bases; junction bases outside the gene matches: 4. Here the CDR3 reads CAWSPGGSSNQPQHF. CDR3 nucleotides: TGTGCCTGGAGTCCAGGGGGGAGTAGCAATCAGCCCCAGCATTTT.

The chain joins TRBV9 to TRBJ2-1, with TRBD1 identical over 9 bases. The CDR3 has 15 amino acids. CDR1 is SGDLS, CDR2 YYNGEE, per germline. The ends lost 3 bases at V and 5 bases at J; junction bases unmatched: 6. CDR3 residues: CASSGTGGFDNEQFF. DNA of the CDR3: TGTGCCAGCAGCGGAACAGGGGGCTTTGACAATGAGCAGTTCTTC.

This rearrangement joins TRBV2 to TRBJ1-2; no definite D call. V gave up 6 bases and J gave up 8 bases, with 13 bases separating them. Looked up from germline, CDR1 is SNHLY and CDR2 is FYNNEI. The CDR3 is made up of 12 amino acids. The CDR3 loop reads CASRSVLDGYTF. In DNA form, the CDR3 reads TGTGCCAGCAGATCCGTTCTTGACGGCTACACCTTC. Full variable domain (missing parts from reference TRBV2 and TRBJ1-2): EPEVTQTPSHQVTQMGQEVILRCVPISNHLYFYWYRQILGQKVEFLVSFYNNEISEKSEIFDDQFSVERPDGSNFTLKIRSTKLEDSAMYFCASRSVLDGYTFGSGTRLTVV.

The chain couples TRBV7-9 to TRBJ1-1; D is uncertain. The CDR3 covers 13 residues. V shed 5 bases and J shed 0 bases, with 7 bases lying between them. From germline, CDR1 is SEHNR and CDR2 FQNEAQ (reference sequence). CDR3 sequence: CASSLDMNTEAFF. The CDR3 nucleotides are TGTGCCAGCAGCCTCGACATGAACACTGAAGCTTTCTTT.

The chain uses TRBV6-5 and TRBJ2-1, with 11 positions matching TRBD1. This CDR3 region has 13 residues. Germline CDR1 reads MNHEY; CDR2 reads SVGAGI. Trimming at V came to 4 bases and at J to 9 bases, leaving 2 bases not matched to a gene. The CDR3 DNA sequence: TGTGCCAGCAGTTCCGGACAGGGGGCTGAGCAGTTCTTC. It is translated as CASSSGQGAEQFF.

This rearrangement joins TRBV10-1 to TRBJ1-2, with 9 bases matching TRBD1. The CDR3 covers 15 residues. With 0 bases clipped from V and 1 base from J, the junction kept 0 bases outside the gene matches. Germline assignment: CDR1 WNHNN and CDR2 SYGVQD (reference sequence). Here the CDR3 DNA reads TGCGCCAGCAGTGAGTCGACAGGGGGTAACTATGGCTACACCTTC. Protein sequence: CASSESTGGNYGYTF.

This clone was counted only a few times. V is TRBV5-6 and J is TRBJ2-4; no firm D call. V dropped 4 bases and J dropped 0 bases, with 14 bases sitting between them. The CDR3 totals 16 residues. The germline CDR1 and CDR2 sequences are SGHDT and YYEEEE. The CDR3 DNA reads TGTGCCAGCAGCCGTTCGACTGACCTAGCCAAAAACATTCAGTACTTC. Its translation: CASSRSTDLAKNIQYF.

The chain links TRBV11-2 to TRBJ2-7; tentative D call: TRBD1 (5 bases). This CDR3 contains 12 residues. CDR1 is SGHAT, CDR2 FQNNGV, per germline. Deletions cut 3 bases from V and 5 bases from J, with 8 bases between. The DNA for the CDR3 is TGTGCCAGCAGCTTTGGACAAGACGAGCAGTACTTC. Translated, it gives CASSFGQDEQYF.

The chain recombines TRBV19 with TRBJ1-5, with 9 nucleotides matching TRBD1. Germline loops: CDR1 LNHDA, CDR2 SQIVND (reference sequence). CDR3 length equals 16 residues. V lost 3 bases to trimming and J lost 6 bases; unmatched junction nucleotides: 9. This CDR3 reads CASSITYRGLGQPQHF. CDR3 DNA sequence: TGTGCCAGTAGTATTACCTACAGGGGGCTAGGTCAGCCCCAGCATTTT.

The chain recombines TRBV6-5 with TRBJ1-3, with D unresolved. This CDR3 is built from 13 residues. The V gene's germline CDR1 is MNHEY and CDR2 SVGAGI. The V end lost 11 bases, the J end lost 1 base, and 12 bases lay between the germline ends. In nucleotides, the CDR3 is TGTGCCGTCGAGGGAAATTCTGGAAACACCATATATTTT. It codes for CAVEGNSGNTIYF.

The rearrangement joins TRBV27 to TRBJ1-2; D gene uncertain. Germline V gene lookup returns CDR1 MNHEY and CDR2 SMNVEV (reference sequence). Trimming pared 0 bases from V and 8 bases from J, leaving 13 bases between. The CDR3 length is 14 residues. CDR3 bases: TGTGCCAGCAGTTTATCCGTGGGGTCGGAGGGCTACACCTTC. It codes for CASSLSVGSEGYTF.

The chain uses TRBV4-2 and TRBJ1-1; D is unclear. CDR3 length: 14 residues. With 2 bases removed from V and 2 bases from J, the gap between germline ends came to 9 bases. Germline V gene lookup returns CDR1 LGHNA and CDR2 YNFKEQ. CDR3 DNA: TGTGCCAGCAGCCAAACTTACGAAAACACTGAAGCTTTCTTT. Its protein is CASSQTYENTEAFF.